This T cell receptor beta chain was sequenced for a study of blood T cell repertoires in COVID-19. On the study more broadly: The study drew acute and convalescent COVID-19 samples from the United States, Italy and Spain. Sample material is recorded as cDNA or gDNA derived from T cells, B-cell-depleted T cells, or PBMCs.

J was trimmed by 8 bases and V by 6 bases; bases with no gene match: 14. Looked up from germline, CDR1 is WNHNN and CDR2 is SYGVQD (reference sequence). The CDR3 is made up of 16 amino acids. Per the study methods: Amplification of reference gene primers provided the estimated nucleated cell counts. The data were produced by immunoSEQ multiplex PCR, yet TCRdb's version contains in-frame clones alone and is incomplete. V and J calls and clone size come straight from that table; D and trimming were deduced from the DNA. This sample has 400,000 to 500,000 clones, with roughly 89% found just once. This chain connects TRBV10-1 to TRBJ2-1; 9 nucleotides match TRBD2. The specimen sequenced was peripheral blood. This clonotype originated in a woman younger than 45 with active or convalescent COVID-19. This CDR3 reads CASSPYAGGPGDEQFF. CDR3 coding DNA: TGCGCCAGCAGCCCCTATGCGGGGGGGCCTGGGGATGAGCAGTTCTTC.